This entry features one T cell receptor beta chain sequence. The antigen remains unidentified. RNA transcripts were the template for amplifying TCR beta CDR3 regions. First-round RT-PCR of the TCR CDR3 relied on the HTBI primer set. From the multiplex PCR reads, TCRdb called clonotypes with MiXCR, one entry per CDR3 protein. This sample has 800,000 or so distinct CDR3 sequences, with 35% to 40% found just once. These data come from a study of T cells in Graves' hyperthyroidism and ophthalmopathy. Study-level results: Blood held most thyroid clonotypes expanded above 0.001 frequency.

This TCR was sampled from a man aged 18 to 35 with Graves' hyperthyroidism. The sequencing input was blood.

In nucleotides, the CDR3 is TGTGCCAGCAGCTCGACTAGCGGGAGGGCCTTCACAGATACGCAGTATTTT. This sequence encodes CASSSTSGRAFTDTQYF. The chain links TRBV5-6 to TRBJ2-3; TRBD2 matches at 14 bases. There are 17 residues in the CDR3. The V and J ends lost 3 bases and 2 bases, in that order; junction bases with no gene match: 5. Germline CDR1 is SGHDT and CDR2 is YYEEEE.